This T cell receptor (beta chain) was retrieved from a study of blood T cell repertoires in COVID-19 (dated by TCRdb to 2018 to 2020). Regarding the complete study: Samples covering the acute and convalescent phases of COVID-19 were provided by collaborators in the United States, Italy and Spain. The material from the prospective study consisted of cDNA or gDNA derived from T cells, B-cell-depleted T cells, or PBMCs. Deeply sampled blood TCRbeta repertoires from subjects exposed to, actively infected with, or recovered from COVID-19 were included in the dataset. A freely available public database, intended as a resource for researchers studying the immune response to SARS-CoV-2, is where the repertoires were released. The samples were drawn from two sources: the first 160 participants of the ongoing ImmuneRACE study, and some 1,300 subjects contributed by 6 global collaborators. A de-identified subject ID, COVID-19 status, age in years and sex were almost always included in the sample metadata. Where HLA class I and class II types were available, the types were taken from metadata supplied by the sample provider, not from assay-based typing. Broader findings and caveats from the paper: How much clinical and demographic metadata was included differed by source and by participant, and the metadata was provided uncurated.

In the prospective study, participants were about 18 to 95 years old, resided in about two dozen geographic areas of the United States, and were enrolled through a virtual design. In the prospective study, participants were assigned to cohorts based on the clinical history participants reported in a screening survey and a study questionnaire. ImmuneRACE Cohort 3 recovered participants were defined by two consecutive negative NP/OP PCR tests, healthcare professional clearance, or symptom resolution. In the prospective study, mobile phlebotomists collected whole blood, serum and a nasopharyngeal or oropharyngeal swab from each participant. Participants in the prospective study had the option to provide additional blood draws and questionnaires over a roughly 2-month period. Before DNA extraction, blood samples from the prospective study were shipped at room temperature or frozen. TCRbeta CDR3 regions were amplified from genomic DNA using the immunoSEQ Assay, a bias-controlled multiplex PCR. In the paper's pipeline: Within the assay, amplification of reference gene primers was used to estimate how many nucleated cells each sample contained. Sequence reads were collapsed and filtered to measure the absolute abundance of every unique TCRbeta CDR3 rearrangement. For each sample, productive Simpson clonality was calculated by taking the square root of Simpson's diversity index across productive rearrangements. Drawn from immuneACCESS, this table holds only the in-frame rearrangements with V and J called that TCRdb kept. Clones are partly lost; checked studies trace under half to an unresolved V gene and leave the rest unexplained. V, J and clone size reflect that table, while D and trimming were determined from the DNA. In this sample the table shows approximately 300,000 clones, nearly 90% of which occur a single time. The top ten hold approximately 5% of the sample.

To note about this clone: Its antigen is currently not known. Base qualities were left out, and no much larger clone turns up one base away.

Sequenced input: PBMCs or T cells enriched from blood (not recorded which). This TCR came from a young woman who had recovered from COVID-19.

This receptor has the CDR3 CASSFLLPSYNEQFF. The nucleotide sequence reads as follows: TGTGCCAGCAGCTTTCTCCTACCTTCCTACAATGAGCAGTTCTTC. The chain employs TRBV7-9 and TRBJ2-1; too little of a D gene remains to name it. From a lookup of the germline V gene (reference sequence), CDR1 and CDR2 are SEHNR and FQNEAQ. Trimming at the junction amounts to 3 bases on V and 1 base on J, and the germline ends lie 10 bases apart. From the cysteine up to the phenylalanine, the CDR3 has a length of 15 residues. Only CDR3 DNA remains: 45 bases, in frame from the first base.